Given below is one TCR beta chain in context. Its matching antigen is unknown. Clones were sequenced by immunoSEQ multiplex PCR, and TCRdb holds only the in-frame ones, with some missing. The sample has 66,000 or so clones, roughly four fifths seen once; the top ten hold about 2.4%. This entry comes from a study of vaccination effects on CD4 cells after COVID-19. Across the whole study: CD4+ T cells specific for antigen were expanded with viral peptide pools by the ViraFEST assay before sequencing. A few million PBMC were placed in each well, which was supplemented with approximately 9.7 IU/ml IL-2 and roughly 10 ug/ml peptides.

CDR1 and CDR2 (germline): SGHRS, YFSETQ. The CDR3 contains 14 residues. V shed 3 bases and J 7 bases; nucleotides not matched to a gene: 8. The culture ran for 10 days before CD4+ T cells were isolated. The vaccine given was either BNT162b2 or mRNA-1273, in two doses. According to the study, vaccine recipients showed no prior SARS-CoV-2 infection and negative nucleocapsid antibodies. Half-medium exchanges with IL-2 medium took place on days 3 and 7. The material was CD4+ T cells from PBMCs cultured without peptide, obtained after COVID-19 vaccination. The receptor comes from a human donor who received a COVID-19 vaccine. The chain is built from TRBV5-1 and TRBJ2-7; 9 bases map to TRBD1. This CDR3 is CASSYGTGSREQYV. As DNA, the CDR3 is TGCGCCAGCAGCTACGGGACAGGGTCGCGTGAGCAGTACGTC.